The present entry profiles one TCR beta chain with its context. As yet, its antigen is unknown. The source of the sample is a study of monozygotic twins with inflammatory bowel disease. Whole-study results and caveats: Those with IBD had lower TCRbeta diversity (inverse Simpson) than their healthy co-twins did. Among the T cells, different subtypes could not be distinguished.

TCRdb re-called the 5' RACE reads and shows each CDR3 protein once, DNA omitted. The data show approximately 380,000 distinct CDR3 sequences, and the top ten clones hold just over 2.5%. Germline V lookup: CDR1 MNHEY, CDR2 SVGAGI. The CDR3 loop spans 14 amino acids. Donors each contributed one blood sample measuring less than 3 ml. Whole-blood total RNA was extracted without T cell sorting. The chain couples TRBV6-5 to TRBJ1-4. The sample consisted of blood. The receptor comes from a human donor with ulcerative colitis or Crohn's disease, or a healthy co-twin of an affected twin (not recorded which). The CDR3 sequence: CASSYSGANEKLFF.